Sequencing of this T cell receptor (beta chain) was carried out in a study of T cells in Graves' hyperthyroidism and ophthalmopathy. Looked up from germline, CDR1 is DFQATT and CDR2 is SNEGSKA (reference sequence). Germline trimming cut 1 base from V and 2 bases from J; bases unmatched to any gene: 3. The CDR3 contains 15 residues. Amplification yielded TCR beta CDR3 regions, with RNA transcripts as the source. RT-PCR in the first round (using the HTBI primer set) targeted the TCR CDR3. TCRdb re-derived calls from the multiplex PCR reads in MiXCR, one entry per CDR3 protein. In the table there are about 380,000 distinct CDR3 sequences, around a sixth of which are singletons.

The chain links TRBV20-1 to TRBJ2-7, with 12 bases that match TRBD1. Sample: blood. The sequence came from a man in his late teens or twenties with Graves' ophthalmopathy. CDR3 DNA: TGCAGTGCTAGAGGGGGACAGGGGGCCCCCTACGAGCAGTACTTC. Translating gives CSARGGQGAPYEQYF.